These 13 T cell receptor beta chains share one sample of origin, sequenced in a study of T cells in Graves' hyperthyroidism and ophthalmopathy. RNA transcripts gave rise to amplified TCR beta CDR3 regions. The HTBI primer set served for first-round RT-PCR of the TCR CDR3. A single record per CDR3 protein comes from TCRdb applying MiXCR to the multiplex PCR reads. The table shows about 740,000 distinct CDR3 sequences, with around 13% occurring only once. Sequenced: blood. The source of these receptors is a woman aged 18-29 years with Graves' hyperthyroidism.

At least ten counts were recorded for this clonotype. V gene TRBV20-1 combines with J gene TRBJ1-6, with D maybe TRBD1 (5 bases). The germline V and J ends were trimmed by 5 bases and 10 bases, with 27 bases remaining between them. Germline loops: CDR1 DFQATT, CDR2 SNEGSKA (reference sequence). The CDR3 runs to 17 residues. The CDR3 DNA reads as TGCAGTGCTCGCTCAATTCGCCTCCGGGACGGGGAATCACCCCTCCACTTT. It codes for CSARSIRLRDGESPLHF.

The table lists this clonotype with a few counts. This chain joins TRBV25-1 and TRBJ1-6; D is ambiguous. Trimming took 2 bases from V and 8 from J, leaving 16 bases between them. The CDR3 has 16 amino acids. Germline CDR1 is MGHDK and CDR2 is SYGVNS. The CDR3 DNA reads TGTGCCAGCAGTGAAAGGCAGACGGGTGCAGATTCACCCCTCCACTTT. This encodes CASSERQTGADSPLHF.

Points on this clonotype: This may come from a read error, since a much larger clone is one base off. The chain combines TRBV6-2 or TRBV6-3 with TRBJ2-7; tentative D call: TRBD1 (6 bases). Germline V lookup: CDR1 MNHEY, CDR2 SVGEGT. Trimming removed 5 bases at V and 5 bases at J, with 16 bases between. The CDR3 runs 14 residues. CDR3 region: CASSPGQSHNEQYF. The CDR3 nucleotides read TGTGCCAGCAGTCCCGGACAGTCACACAACGAGCAGTACTTC.

The J gene is TRBJ2-1, the V gene TRBV29-1; either TRBD1 or TRBD2 may supply D (5 bases each). The CDR3 is 15 residues long. Between the trimmed V and J ends, which lost 8 bases and 5 bases, there was a span of 22 bases. Germline CDR1 reads SQVTM; CDR2 reads ANQGSEA. CDR3 sequence reads: CSLRTGLGSHNEQFF. The CDR3 nucleotides are TGCAGCCTCCGAACGGGGCTAGGTTCCCACAATGAGCAGTTCTTC.

In this sample, this clonotype turned up many times. The rearrangement links TRBV3-1 to TRBJ2-5; possible D gene TRBD1, 6 bases. The CDR3 consists of 15 residues. Looked up from germline, CDR1 is LGHDT and CDR2 is YNNKEL (reference sequence). Trimming stripped 3 bases from V and 5 bases from J, with 16 bases between. The CDR3 sequence: CASSQGNRVAETQYF. As DNA, the CDR3 is TGTGCCAGCAGCCAGGGTAACAGGGTAGCGGAGACCCAGTACTTC.

This clonotype was counted between two and nine times. The chain uses TRBV6-1 and TRBJ1-2, with D hard to call. Germline CDR1 is MNHNS and CDR2 is SASEGT. Trimming cost V 6 bases and J 5 bases, with 4 bases left between them. This CDR3 comprises 10 residues. CDR3 loop: CASREYGYTF. CDR3 DNA: TGTGCCAGCAGAGAGTATGGCTACACCTTC.

The V gene is TRBV29-1, the J gene TRBJ2-7; D remains unclear. Germline V gene data show CDR1 as SQVTM and CDR2 as ANQGSEA. The CDR3 runs 13 residues. V dropped 3 bases and J dropped 2 bases, with 11 bases sitting between them. The CDR3 nucleotides read TGCAGCGTTGAGGGCGGTTGGGCCTACGAGCAGTACTTC. Amino acids: CSVEGGWAYEQYF.

There are many counts of this clonotype. The rearrangement links TRBV4-1 to TRBJ1-1; D not certain. The germline CDR1 and CDR2 sequences are MGHRA and YSYEKL. The CDR3 is made up of 14 amino acids. Trimming shortened V by 4 bases and J by 9 bases, and 18 bases separated the two germline ends. The CDR3 region has the DNA TGCGCCAGCAGCCCTCTTCCGGCCCTTGGTCAAGCTTTCTTT. It is translated as CASSPLPALGQAFF.

This clonotype was seen ten or more times. The gene calls are TRBV6-5 and TRBJ2-7; 8 nucleotides agree with TRBD1. The CDR3 covers 15 residues. V gave up 2 bases and J gave up 2 bases; unmatched junction bases: 5. Germline values: CDR1 MNHEY, CDR2 SVGAGI. The CDR3 sequence is CASSYAGGLPYEQYF. In nucleotides, the CDR3 is TGTGCCAGCAGTTACGCAGGGGGCCTGCCCTACGAGCAGTACTTC.

Concerning this clonotype itself: The conserved final phenylalanine or tryptophan is absent from the CDR3, which likely points to a read error. The rearrangement links TRBV5-5 to TRBJ2-3, with a possible D match to TRBD1 (5 bases). The CDR3 covers 14 residues. CDR1 is SGHKS, CDR2 YYEKEE, per germline (reference sequence). For the CDR3, the DNA is TGTGCCAGCAGCTTGGGGGGCATCACAGACACGCAGTATCTT. Translation: CASSLGGITDTQYL.

The chain has TRBV3-1 and TRBJ2-1; D gene uncertain. The J call is in doubt because the DNA end fits TRBJ2-7 better. CDR1 is LGHDT and CDR2 is YNNKEL in the germline V gene (reference sequence). This CDR3 is built from 18 residues. The CDR3 loop is CASSQDDPRYERYNEQYF. For the CDR3, the DNA is TGTGCCAGCAGCCAAGATGATCCGCGCTACGAGAGGTACAATGAGCAGTACTTC.

This clonotype was recorded at least ten times. The chain employs TRBV30 and TRBJ1-1; a weak D match, TRBD1 (5 bases). V was trimmed by 3 bases and J by 14 bases, leaving 19 bases between them. CDR3 length: 12 amino acids. CDR1 and CDR2 (germline): GTSNPN, SVGIG (reference sequence). This CDR3 is CAWRGELAGDFF. The CDR3, as DNA: TGTGCCTGGAGGGGAGAACTCGCGGGGGACTTCTTT. Complete variable domain (other parts from reference TRBV30 and TRBJ1-1): SQTIHQWPATLVQPVGSPLSLECTVEGTSNPNLYWYRQAAGRGLQLLFYSVGIGQISSEVPQNLSASRPQDRQFILSSKKLLLSDSGFYLCAWRGELAGDFFGQGTRLTVV.

This clonotype was observed at least ten times. This chain links TRBV2 with TRBJ1-5; 7 bases fit TRBD1. J gave up 2 bases and V 7 bases, and 5 bases lay outside the gene matches. The CDR3 is made up of 14 amino acids. The germline V gene encodes CDR1 SNHLY and CDR2 FYNNEI. Written as DNA, the CDR3 is TGTGCCAGCAACAGGGGACATGGCAATCAGCCCCAGCATTTT. This translates into CASNRGHGNQPQHF.